One TCR beta chain is described in this entry. Its antigen is unknown. The sample is drawn from a study of tumor-infiltrating lymphocytes in localized non-small cell lung cancer. Study-wide points: IM1 and IM2 tumors showed no difference in T-cell fraction.

Clones were read by immunoSEQ multiplex PCR, and TCRdb kept only the in-frame ones, dropping some. The table records some 15,000 clones, more than 60% of them present only once. Input material: lung tumor tissue. This receptor was taken from a human donor with non-small cell lung cancer.

CDR3 loop: CSVEDTVGGYTF. Written as DNA, the CDR3 is TGCAGCGTTGAAGACACCGTCGGGGGCTACACCTTC. The rearrangement links TRBV29-1 to TRBJ1-2; unclear D gene. CDR1 is SQVTM, CDR2 ANQGSEA, per germline. The CDR3 sequence is 12 residues long. Trimming shortened V by 0 bases and J by 8 bases, and 10 bases separated the two germline ends.